The clone carrying this TCR beta chain turned up a few times. Its antigen remains unknown. From PBMCs, CD4+ and CD8+ T cells were sorted. Following extraction, RNA underwent reverse transcription to cDNA, which served as the sequencing template. Using immunoSEQ multiplex PCR, the repertoire was profiled, and TCRdb retains in-frame clones only, with some absent. The table records approximately 180,000 clones, roughly 60% of them present only once. This sample is drawn from a study of CD8+ T cells in alopecia areata. About the study: Treatment of the treated patients consisted of oral tofacitinib, 5 to 10 mg twice daily. Treatment with tofacitinib (6 to 18 months) was followed by 6 months off drug. Broader study findings: Affected lesional scalp, above all in alopecia totalis/universalis, was more clonal than normal scalp.

V shed 2 bases and J shed 8 bases, with 15 bases lying between them. CDR1 is SQVTM and CDR2 is ANQGSEA in the germline V gene. CDR3 length: 13 residues. The rearrangement links TRBV29-1 to TRBJ1-2, with a tentative D call TRBD1 (6 bases). This specimen was CD4+ T cells sorted from blood, taken at week 0. This clonotype was sampled from a human donor with alopecia areata. CDR3 protein: CSVERVRGGGYTF. Here the CDR3 DNA reads TGCAGCGTTGAACGTGTCAGGGGAGGCGGCTACACCTTC. The variable domain in full, completed from reference TRBV29-1 and TRBJ1-2, reads SAVISQKPSRDICQRGTSLTIQCQVDSQVTMMFWYRQQPGQSLTLIATANQGSEATYESGFVIDKFPISRPNLTFSTLTVSNMSPEDSSIYLCSVERVRGGGYTFGSGTRLTVV.